These T cell receptor beta chains were read from a single sample in a study of T-cell reconstitution after alpha-beta-depleted transplantation in children. Via MiXCR, TCRdb re-called the PCR reads, giving one row per CDR3 protein. Altogether some 80,000 distinct CDR3 sequences are present, around a sixth being singletons, with the ten largest covering 51%. Sequences were derived from PBMCs, mostly from graft donor cells, sampled 360 days after TCRalphabeta/CD19-depleted stem cell transplant. The receptors originated from a male patient between 2 and 15 years old who had a stem cell transplant for acute lymphoblastic leukemia, so the T cells may come from the graft donor. The CDR3 runs from the conserved cysteine through the conserved F or W. Each record gives: D gene, J gene, clone size, V gene, CDR3 DNA, CDR3 protein. A D gene is named only where the DNA matches it firmly. Some rows mark clone size as missing; the rest say once, few, many or name a class of expanded clone.

>TRBD1|TRBJ1-2|few|TRBV10-2
TGCGCCAGCAGTGAGCCCGGGACAGGTGCAATGAACACCTTC
CASSEPGTGAMNTF
>TRBD1|TRBJ2-3|few|TRBV12-3/TRBV12-4
TGTGCCAGCAGTTACGGACAGGGGGCATACGATACGCAGTATTTT
CASSYGQGAYDTQYF
>NA|TRBJ2-1|NA|TRBV5-1
TGCGCCAGCAGCGCAGGGACACCGTCCAATGAGCAGTTCTTC
CASSAGTPSNEQFF
>TRBD1|TRBJ2-2|many|TRBV12-5
TGTGCTAGTGGCAAGGGGACAGTAGACCGGGAGCTGTTTTTT
CASGKGTVDRELFF
>NA|TRBJ1-1|NA|TRBV4-1
TGCGCCAGCAGCCAAGCTCAAGTGCGGGGGCAGAGTGAAGCTTTCTTT
CASSQAQVRGQSEAFF
>TRBD2|TRBJ2-7|NA|TRBV10-3
TGTGCCATCAGCCAGATAGCGGGAGGTTACGAGCAGTACTTC
CAISQIAGGYEQYF
>NA|TRBJ1-1|NA|TRBV12-3/TRBV12-4
TGTGCCAGCAGCCTCCTTTGGGACCGGGAGGTCTTT
CASSLLWDREVF
>TRBD2|TRBJ2-2|NA|TRBV11-1
TGTGCCAGCAGCTTAAGGGTCAGTTACACCTTAGCGGGCCTGAACACCGGGGAGCTGTTTTTT
CASSLRVSYTLAGLNTGELFF
>NA|TRBJ2-3|NA|TRBV7-9
TGTGCCAGCAGCCCCCGGTTAGGAGACAAGTATTTT
CASSPRLGDKYF
>NA|TRBJ1-3|NA|TRBV15
TGTGCCACCAGCAGAGGTGACAGCTCTGGAAACACCATATATTTT
CATSRGDSSGNTIYF
>NA|TRBJ1-6|few|TRBV5-6
TGTGCCAGCAGCTTGTTCAGCTCCTATAATTCACCCCTCCACTTT
CASSLFSSYNSPLHF
>TRBD2|TRBJ2-2|few|TRBV4-1
TGCGCCAGCAGCCAAGATACGGGACTAGCGGTCACCGGGGAGCTGTTTTTT
CASSQDTGLAVTGELFF
>NA|TRBJ2-1|NA|TRBV12-3/TRBV12-4
TGTGCCAGCACCACGATCTGGACAGCCAACTCCTACAATGAGCAGTTCTTC
CASTTIWTANSYNEQFF
>NA|TRBJ2-7|few|TRBV27
TGTGCCAGCAGTTTATGGGGGACTGGGTACGAGCAGTACTTC
CASSLWGTGYEQYF
>NA|TRBJ2-3|many|TRBV7-8
TGTGCCAGCAGCCAAACCCTCAGCACAGATACGCAGTATTTT
CASSQTLSTDTQYF
>TRBD2|TRBJ2-4|NA|TRBV4-1
TGCGCCAGCAGCCAAGCCCAATTAGGGCGGGAGGGTCTTTACATTCAGTACTTC
CASSQAQLGREGLYIQYF
>NA|TRBJ1-1|few|TRBV12-3/TRBV12-4
TGTGCCAGCAGTTTAATCGGGGGCCATGAAGCTTTCTTT
CASSLIGGHEAFF
>NA|TRBJ2-3|NA|TRBV5-1
TGCGCCAGCAGCTTGGCGGGTTCTACACTTCCTACAGATACGCAGTATTTT
CASSLAGSTLPTDTQYF